The rows below give T cell receptor beta chains drawn from one sample of a study of cytomegalovirus exposure and HLA in healthy donors. The protocol was immunoSEQ multiplex PCR, while the TCRdb copy is restricted to in-frame clones and leaves out a portion. The sample holds 120,000 or so clones; approximately 72% are singletons and the top ten take less than 2%. The sequenced sample consisted of PBMCs. The receptors come from a man in his late teens or twenties in good health and CMV-seronegative. Each CDR3 is given with its conserved first and last residue. D genes are given only for firm matches. Size tells how often a clone was seen (once, few, many) or the class of an expanded clone, and some rows leave it out.

CDR3aa	CDR3nt	abundance	v_gene	j_gene	d_gene
CASSGRDLDF	TGTGCCAGCAGCGGCCGGGACTTAGACTTC	.	TRBV9	TRBJ2-5	.
CASGAWGNTEAFF	TGCGCCAGCGGGGCCTGGGGGAACACTGAAGCTTTCTTT	.	TRBV5-1	TRBJ1-1	.
CASSFVDRPDRRAGELFF	TGTGCCAGCAGCTTCGTCGACAGACCCGATCGAAGGGCCGGGGAGCTGTTTTTT	few	TRBV7-3	TRBJ2-2	.
CASSVEAGLNTEAFF	TGTGCCAGCAGTGTAGAAGCGGGGCTGAACACTGAAGCTTTCTTT	few	TRBV6-4	TRBJ1-1	.
CASSLAGVVNEQFF	TGTGCCAGCAGTCTAGCGGGAGTTGTGAATGAGCAGTTCTTC	few	TRBV27	TRBJ2-1	TRBD2
CSADRGSYNEQFF	TGCAGCGCCGACAGGGGGTCCTACAATGAGCAGTTCTTC	.	TRBV29-1	TRBJ2-1	TRBD1
CASSLGQGTGELFF	TGCGCCAGCAGCTTGGGACAGGGGACCGGGGAGCTGTTTTTT	.	TRBV5-1	TRBJ2-2	TRBD1
CASIPGGVANQPQHF	TGTGCCAGCATCCCCGGGGGGGTCGCCAATCAGCCCCAGCATTTT	.	TRBV28	TRBJ1-5	.
CASSVGSSGGKETQYF	TGTGCCAGCAGCGTAGGGTCTAGCGGGGGGAAAGAGACCCAGTACTTC	few	TRBV9	TRBJ2-5	TRBD2
CASGPGGGYEQYF	TGTGCCAGCGGACCCGGGGGTGGCTACGAGCAGTACTTC	.	TRBV2	TRBJ2-7	.
CASSFQGPNQPQHF	TGTGCCAGCAGCTTCCAGGGTCCCAATCAGCCCCAGCATTTT	.	TRBV7-6	TRBJ1-5	.